This is a list of T cell receptor beta chains from one sample in a study of T cells in Graves' hyperthyroidism and ophthalmopathy. TCRdb processed the multiplex PCR reads anew with MiXCR; each CDR3 protein has one entry. The sample yields about 530,000 distinct CDR3 sequences, 17% seen once. What was sequenced was blood. Receptors originate from a woman under 30 with Graves' ophthalmopathy. Both conserved end residues are part of each CDR3. The D gene is left open where the match is weak. Size is omitted from some rows. Given values are once, few, many or a class for expanded clones.

-,TRBJ2-3,-,TRBV30,CAWGATDTQYF,TGTGCCTGGGGGGCCACAGATACGCAGTATTTT
-,TRBJ2-2,-,TRBV30,CAWSWDHLTGELFF,TGTGCCTGGAGTTGGGACCACCTCACCGGGGAGCTGTTTTTT
TRBD1,TRBJ2-4,many,TRBV30,CAWTGGLKNIQYF,TGTGCCTGGACAGGGGGCCTCAAAAACATTCAGTACTTC
TRBD1,TRBJ2-7,many,TRBV28,CASGRQGPYEQYF,TGTGCCAGCGGCCGACAGGGGCCCTACGAGCAGTACTTC
TRBD1,TRBJ1-1,many,TRBV2,CASILGGWDTEAFF,TGTGCCAGCATTCTAGGGGGCTGGGACACTGAAGCTTTCTTT
TRBD1,TRBJ2-7,many,TRBV12-3/TRBV12-4,CASSDTGGIDEQYF,TGTGCCAGCAGTGATACAGGGGGCATCGACGAGCAGTACTTC
TRBD2,TRBJ2-1,many,TRBV13,CASRAGLAGRNEQFF,TGTGCCAGCAGGGCGGGACTAGCGGGAAGAAATGAGCAGTTCTTC
-,TRBJ2-3,-,TRBV7-3,CASSPKRASTDTQYF,TGTGCCAGCAGTCCTAAGCGGGCCAGCACAGATACGCAGTATTTT
-,TRBJ2-3,many,TRBV7-3,CASSLTPIGPDTQYF,TGTGCCAGCAGCTTAACGCCGATTGGGCCGGATACGCAGTATTTT
-,TRBJ2-5,-,TRBV20-1,CSAIRGSGREETQYF,TGCAGTGCTATCCGGGGATCAGGGAGAGAAGAGACCCAGTACTTC
-,TRBJ1-5,few,TRBV4-1,CASSPNRDQPQHF,TGCGCCAGCAGCCCGAATAGGGATCAGCCCCAGCATTTT
-,TRBJ2-2,-,TRBV10-3,CAIMGQPAGTNTGELFF,TGTGCCATCATGGGGCAACCTGCGGGGACGAACACCGGGGAGCTGTTTTTT
TRBD1,TRBJ2-2,many,TRBV9,CASMRGAGGTGELFF,TGTGCCAGTATGAGGGGAGCAGGGGGCACCGGGGAGCTGTTTTTT
-,TRBJ2-3,-,TRBV7-9,CASSLWLSTDTQYF,TGTGCCAGCAGCTTATGGCTTAGCACAGATACGCAGTATTTT
TRBD1,TRBJ2-2,-,TRBV11-2,CASSWTGTENTGELFF,TGTGCCAGCAGCTGGACCGGGACAGAGAACACCGGGGAGCTGTTTTTT
TRBD1,TRBJ2-7,many,TRBV11-2,CASSLDSGGMSYEQYF,TGTGCCAGCAGCTTAGATTCAGGGGGCATGAGCTACGAGCAGTACTTC
TRBD2,TRBJ2-3,few,TRBV4-1,CASSPGTSGTFTDTQYF,TGCGCCAGCAGCCCCGGGACTAGCGGAACTTTCACAGATACGCAGTATTTT
-,TRBJ1-4,-,TRBV29-1,CSVTASNEKLFF,TGCAGCGTTACAGCGTCTAATGAAAAACTGTTTTTT
-,TRBJ2-2,few,TRBV30,CAWSARTGAGELFF,TGTGCCTGGAGTGCGAGAACCGGGGCCGGGGAGCTGTTTTTT
TRBD2,TRBJ2-7,-,TRBV6-5,CASSYAGGSYEQYF,TGTGCCAGCAGTTACGCGGGAGGGTCCTACGAGCAGTACTTC
-,TRBJ2-1,many,TRBV28,CASSLNFYTYNEQFF,TGTGCCAGCAGTTTAAACTTCTACACTTACAATGAGCAGTTCTTC
-,TRBJ2-1,-,TRBV9,CASSGVTDLHNEQFF,TGTGCCAGCAGCGGGGTGACTGACCTTCACAATGAGCAGTTCTTC
-,TRBJ1-3,-,TRBV6-1,CASSDGNTIYF,TGTGCCAGCAGTGACGGAAACACCATATATTTT
-,TRBJ1-5,few,TRBV19,CASSTLGPGVQHF,TGTGCCAGTAGCACCCTGGGGCCAGGGGTGCAGCATTTT
TRBD1,TRBJ2-3,-,TRBV7-2,CASSVLQGAQYF,TGTGCCAGCAGCGTACTACAGGGGGCGCAGTATTTT
TRBD2,TRBJ2-3,-,TRBV29-1,CSGYGLATDTQYF,TGCAGCGGGTACGGACTAGCCACAGATACGCAGTATTTT
-,TRBJ1-5,many,TRBV30,CAWSGMGGGQPQHF,TGTGCCTGGAGTGGTATGGGGGGAGGACAGCCCCAGCATTTT
-,TRBJ2-5,many,TRBV27,CASGQGGETQYF,TGTGCCTCTGGACAAGGAGGAGAGACCCAGTACTTC
TRBD2,TRBJ2-1,few,TRBV7-2,CASSLVAGGSNEQFF,TGTGCCAGCAGCTTAGTAGCGGGGGGGAGCAATGAGCAGTTCTTC
TRBD2,TRBJ2-1,-,TRBV7-3,CASSPRRLAGGQYNEQFF,TGTGCCAGCAGCCCCCGGCGACTAGCGGGGGGGCAGTACAATGAGCAGTTCTTC
TRBD2,TRBJ2-3,many,TRBV7-2,CASSLSSGANFGTDTQYF,TGTGCCAGCAGCCTATCTAGCGGGGCCAACTTCGGGACAGATACGCAGTATTTT
-,TRBJ1-1,-,TRBV5-1,CASSFYICSARSKTEAFF,-
TRBD1,TRBJ2-5,-,TRBV19,CASSANYGTEETQYF,TGTGCCAGTAGTGCAAATTACGGGACAGAAGAGACCCAGTACTTC
TRBD1,TRBJ2-7,many,TRBV20-1,CSGTGLSYEQYF,TGCAGTGGGACAGGACTCTCCTACGAGCAGTACTTC
-,TRBJ1-4,few,TRBV6-5,CASSYRDRVEKLFF,TGTGCCAGCAGTTACCGGGACCGAGTTGAAAAACTGTTTTTT
-,TRBJ2-7,many,TRBV11-2,CASSPTGELRYEQYF,TGTGCCAGCAGCCCGACAGGAGAGCTGAGGTACGAGCAGTACTTC
TRBD1,TRBJ1-2,many,TRBV7-9,CASSLETGGMDGYTF,TGTGCCAGCAGCTTAGAGACAGGGGGAATGGATGGCTACACCTTC
TRBD2,TRBJ2-1,many,TRBV5-1,CASSLEGSGGFNEQFF,TGCGCCAGCAGCTTGGAGGGGTCGGGGGGATTCAATGAGCAGTTCTTC
-,TRBJ1-1,many,TRBV6-1,CASLRYTEAFF,TGTGCCAGCCTACGGTACACTGAAGCTTTCTTT
-,TRBJ2-1,few,TRBV7-2,CASSLRISHHNEQFF,TGTGCCAGCAGCCTGCGTATTTCACACCACAATGAGCAGTTCTTC
TRBD1,TRBJ2-7,many,TRBV27,CASSVRDRAYEQYF,TGTGCCAGCAGTGTCCGGGACAGGGCCTACGAGCAGTACTTC
TRBD1,TRBJ2-1,-,TRBV29-1,CSVDGTVISYNEQFF,TGCAGCGTTGACGGGACAGTCATCTCCTACAATGAGCAGTTCTTC
-,TRBJ1-1,many,TRBV5-1,CASSLGQIEAFF,TGCGCCAGCAGCTTGGGACAGATTGAAGCTTTCTTT
-,TRBJ1-5,-,TRBV6-1,CASGGWGNSNQPQHF,TGTGCCAGCGGTGGGTGGGGAAATAGCAATCAGCCCCAGCATTTT
-,TRBJ2-1,few,TRBV20-1,CSARGIERVSYNEQFF,TGCAGTGCTAGAGGGATCGAAAGGGTATCCTACAATGAGCAGTTCTTC
TRBD2,TRBJ2-7,-,TRBV20-1,CSARDTGTSGSNEQYF,TGCAGTGCTAGAGATACCGGGACTAGCGGGAGCAACGAGCAGTACTTC
-,TRBJ1-1,many,TRBV6-1,CASGTEMNTEAFF,TGTGCCAGCGGGACGGAGATGAACACTGAAGCTTTCTTT
TRBD2,TRBJ2-4,many,TRBV5-1,CASSSVLAGEGNIQYF,TGCGCCAGCAGCAGCGTACTAGCGGGAGAAGGAAACATTCAGTACTTC
-,TRBJ2-2,many,TRBV20-1,CSARSRDTGELFF,TGCAGTGCTAGATCGCGGGACACCGGGGAGCTGTTTTTT
-,TRBJ1-5,many,TRBV20-1,CSARVRWGQPQHF,TGCAGTGCTAGAGTAAGGTGGGGTCAGCCCCAGCATTTT
-,TRBJ1-3,many,TRBV12-3/TRBV12-4,CATGNTIYF,TGTGCTACTGGAAACACCATATATTTT
TRBD2,TRBJ2-7,-,TRBV27,CASSFWGRGGYEQYF,TGTGCCAGCAGTTTCTGGGGAAGGGGAGGGTACGAGCAGTACTTC
-,TRBJ2-4,few,TRBV6-1,CASSERTVNIQYF,TGTGCCAGCAGTGAAAGAACGGTTAACATTCAGTACTTC
-,TRBJ1-2,many,TRBV30,CAWSQTHQDGYTF,TGTGCCTGGAGCCAAACCCATCAGGATGGCTACACCTTC
-,TRBJ2-2,-,TRBV2,CASSEFRSNTGELFF,TGTGCCAGCAGTGAGTTTAGGTCTAACACCGGGGAGCTGTTTTTT